This T cell receptor beta chain was captured by sequencing in a study of radiotherapy plus CTLA-4 blockade in lung cancer. Points from the study as a whole: Reports identified early blood T cell clone dynamics, with interferon-beta, as the best response predictor. TCR clones of tumor origin grew in blood after radiotherapy plus ipilimumab.

Here immunoSEQ multiplex PCR was the method, and the copy in TCRdb shows in-frame clones only, minus some. The sample has some 70,000 clones, roughly 85% seen once. Remarks on this clone: Its target is not known.

This CDR3 is built from 14 residues. The ends were cut back, 1 base at V and 3 bases at J, with 9 bases in the middle. CDR1 is SGHKS and CDR2 is YYEKEE in the germline V gene (reference sequence). The chain uses TRBV5-5 and TRBJ2-3; the D gene is possibly TRBD2 (5 bases). The clonotype comes from a human donor with non-small cell lung cancer who had a complete response to radiotherapy plus ipilimumab. The sequencing here drew on peripheral blood, taken from a patient treated with radiotherapy plus ipilimumab. CDR3 DNA sequence: TGTGCCAGCAGCTTGTCTGGGAGTACAGATACGCAGTATTTT. It specifies CASSLSGSTDTQYF.